One sample yielded the 29 T cell receptor beta chains listed below, sequenced in a study of T cells in localized non-small cell lung cancer. The assay was immunoSEQ multiplex PCR, and TCRdb's table has in-frame clones only and misses some. Altogether roughly 71,000 clones are present, roughly nine tenths being singletons, with the ten largest covering 20% to 25%. The material was peripheral blood, obtained before any cancer treatment. The receptor set was obtained from a male donor at least 60 years old with stage III squamous cell lung carcinoma.

The gene calls are TRBV18 and TRBJ1-1; unclear D gene. Germline CDR1 is KGHSH and CDR2 is LQKENI. The CDR3 sequence is 14 residues long. DNA of the CDR3: TGTGTCACAGCAATACATGTGGGAAACACTGAAGCTTTCTTT. Its translation is CVTAIHVGNTEAFF.

The CDR3, as DNA: TGTGCCAGCAGTGAAACGAGAGCAGGCGCTAATGAAAAACTGTTTTTT. It codes for CASSETRAGANEKLFF. The rearrangement links TRBV2 to TRBJ1-4; D uncertain. CDR1 and CDR2 (germline): SNHLY, FYNNEI. This CDR3 contains 16 residues. V was cut by 2 bases and J by 3 bases, with 13 bases left in between.

V is TRBV7-2 and J is TRBJ2-1; D is possibly TRBD2 (5 bases). In germline, CDR1 is SGHTA, CDR2 FQGNSA. V lost 6 bases and J lost 10, with 13 bases in between. The CDR3 is made up of 12 amino acids. For the CDR3, the DNA is TGTGCCAGCAGTCACCCGGCTAGCGAGCAGTTCTTC. Protein sequence: CASSHPASEQFF.

The chain couples TRBV6-1 to TRBJ1-2; D call uncertain. V was trimmed by 5 bases and J by 1 base, leaving 5 bases between them. The CDR3 covers 12 residues. The germline gives CDR1 MNHNS, CDR2 SASEGT. CDR3 nucleotide sequence: TGTGCCAGCAGTCAAAATAACTATGGCTACACCTTC. Translating gives CASSQNNYGYTF.

The chain has TRBV11-2 and TRBJ1-6; 7 bases agree with TRBD1. The junction had 6 bases not matched to a gene; V was cut back by 9 bases and J by 7 bases. The CDR3 spans 13 residues. The V gene's germline CDR1 is SGHAT and CDR2 FQNNGV. The CDR3 DNA is TGTGCCAGTGGGGCAGGGGGGAATTCACCCCTCCACTTT. Amino acid sequence: CASGAGGNSPLHF.

The rearrangement uses TRBV5-1 and TRBJ1-1; TRBD1 aligns across 7 bases. V lost 3 bases and J lost 4; bases outside the gene matches: 3. Germline CDR1 and CDR2: SGHRS and YFSETQ. This CDR3 is 13 amino acids long. The CDR3 DNA sequence: TGCGCCAGCAGCTCCCAGGGGGGCACTGAAGCTTTCTTT. Protein sequence: CASSSQGGTEAFF.

This clone was seen a single time. The V call is TRBV28, the J call TRBJ1-2; D unclear. CDR1 MDHEN and CDR2 SYDVKM come from the germline V gene. Trimming shortened V by 2 bases and J by 10 bases, and 11 bases separated the two germline ends. The CDR3 is 12 residues long. CDR3 region: CASSLPGQVYTF. The CDR3 bases are TGTGCCAGCAGTTTACCTGGGCAAGTCTACACCTTC.

The chain joins TRBV7-2 to TRBJ1-1; D is possibly TRBD1 (6 bases). CDR1 and CDR2 from the germline V gene are SGHTA and FQGNSA. The CDR3 is made up of 15 amino acids. Trimming removed 7 bases from V and 1 base from J, with 16 bases in between. CDR3 protein: CASTLGGLPNTEAFF. In DNA form, the CDR3 reads TGTGCCAGCACCCTGGGGGGGCTTCCGAACACTGAAGCTTTCTTT.

This chain uses TRBV30 with TRBJ1-6; possibly TRBD1 for D (6 bases). V lost 2 bases, J lost 7 bases, and 21 bases lay in between. The CDR3 has 17 residues. The germline V gene encodes CDR1 GTSNPN and CDR2 SVGIG (reference sequence). Here the CDR3 DNA reads TGTGCCTGGAGTCCGTTCCCGGGACACGGAGGAAATTCACCCCTCCACTTT. This gives the protein CAWSPFPGHGGNSPLHF.

The DNA of the CDR3 is TGCGCCCGCGGGCAGGGGGCGAGCAAGACCCAAGAGACCCAGTACTTC. Translating it yields CARGQGASKTQETQYF. V and J are TRBV5-1 and TRBJ2-5, with 8 nucleotides matching TRBD1. Trimming at V came to 10 bases and at J to 1 base, leaving 15 bases not matched to a gene. CDR1 and CDR2 from the germline V gene are SGHRS and YFSETQ. The CDR3 length is 16 residues.

The chain links TRBV19 to TRBJ2-1; no clear D gene. Germline V gene lookup returns CDR1 LNHDA and CDR2 SQIVND (reference sequence). Deletions cut 7 bases from V and 8 bases from J, with 21 bases between. The length of the CDR3 is 15 residues. CDR3 nucleotide sequence: TGTGCCAGTACCATAAGACATTCTCTTATCTATGAGCAGTTCTTC. Amino acids: CASTIRHSLIYEQFF.

In DNA form, the CDR3 reads TGTGCCACCTGCCTTGGAGGGGGTGACGACTCTGGGGCCAACGTCCTGACTTTC. Its protein product is CATCLGGGDDSGANVLTF. This chain links TRBV5-5 with TRBJ2-6; D may be TRBD1 or TRBD2 (6 bases each). Germline CDR1 and CDR2: SGHKS and YYEKEE (reference sequence). The CDR3 runs 18 residues. V lost 9 bases and J 0 bases, leaving 22 bases between the germline ends.

The V and J genes are TRBV7-9 and TRBJ2-5, with D hard to call. Trimming removed 3 bases at V and 5 bases at J, with 4 bases between. The CDR3 consists of 11 residues. Per the germline V gene, CDR1 is SEHNR and CDR2 is FQNEAQ (reference sequence). The CDR3 DNA sequence: TGTGCCAGCAGCTTTACGGAGACCCAGTACTTC. Translating gives CASSFTETQYF.

The CDR3 reads CASSPGSGVWTEAFF. CDR3 sequence (DNA): TGTGCCAGCTCACCCGGCTCAGGGGTGTGGACTGAAGCTTTCTTT. The chain employs TRBV18 and TRBJ1-1, with D possibly being TRBD1 (6 bases). Germline V gene lookup returns CDR1 KGHSH and CDR2 LQKENI. Deletions cut 3 bases from V and 5 bases from J, with 16 bases between. The CDR3 loop spans 15 amino acids.

This chain connects TRBV15 to TRBJ2-1; 7 nucleotides match TRBD1. Per the germline V gene, CDR1 is LNHNV and CDR2 is YYDKDF (reference sequence). Trimming took 1 base from V and 2 from J; bases not matched to a gene: 8. This CDR3 region has 17 residues. The CDR3 DNA reads as TGTGCCACCAGCAGAGGCGATAGGGACAGTACCTACAATGAGCAGTTCTTC. It specifies CATSRGDRDSTYNEQFF.

J is TRBJ2-2 and V is TRBV5-6; no reliable D call. From germline, CDR1 is SGHDT and CDR2 YYEEEE. The CDR3 totals 15 residues. Trimming removed 3 bases at V and 5 bases at J, with 14 bases between. CDR3 sequence reads: CASSSGPGRTGELFF. The CDR3 DNA follows: TGTGCCAGCAGCTCCGGTCCCGGGCGGACCGGGGAGCTGTTTTTT.

This clone showed up just once. V usage is TRBV5-6 and J usage is TRBJ1-4, with D tentatively TRBD1 (5 bases). Germline loops: CDR1 SGHDT, CDR2 YYEEEE. The CDR3 sequence is 14 residues long. With 3 bases removed from V and 15 bases from J, the gap between germline ends came to 21 bases. CDR3 region: CASSSGRGAGVVFF. The CDR3 coding sequence is TGTGCCAGCAGCTCGGGACGGGGCGCGGGTGTAGTGTTTTTT.

J is TRBJ1-1 and V is TRBV5-1; TRBD1 matches at 9 bases. Unmatched junction bases numbered 7, after V lost 4 bases and J lost 0 bases. CDR1 SGHRS and CDR2 YFSETQ come from the germline V gene. The CDR3 spans 16 residues. CDR3 nucleotides: TGCGCCAGCAGCCGGGGGGACAGGGAAGTGAACACTGAAGCTTTCTTT. It yields the protein CASSRGDREVNTEAFF.

This clone was seen just once. This chain connects TRBV18 to TRBJ2-2; D remains unclear. Trimming pared 5 bases from V and 0 bases from J, leaving 10 bases between. The CDR3 is 15 residues long. CDR1 is KGHSH, CDR2 LQKENI, per germline. In DNA, the CDR3 is TGTGCCAGCTCAAGGACCTTCGCGAACACCGGGGAGCTGTTTTTT. It encodes CASSRTFANTGELFF.

The V and J genes are TRBV30 and TRBJ1-5; D is unclear. Germline V gene data show CDR1 as GTSNPN and CDR2 as SVGIG (reference sequence). Trimming left V 1 base short and J 2 bases short, with 9 bases between. This CDR3 has 14 amino acids. In DNA form, the CDR3 reads TGTGCCTGGAGTGCCGGACTTGGCAATCAGCCCCAGCATTTT. It encodes CAWSAGLGNQPQHF. Filled out from reference TRBV30 and TRBJ1-5, the complete variable domain reads SQTIHQWPATLVQPVGSPLSLECTVEGTSNPNLYWYRQAAGRGLQLLFYSVGIGQISSEVPQNLSASRPQDRQFILSSKKLLLSDSGFYLCAWSAGLGNQPQHFGDGTRLSIL.

The J gene is TRBJ1-1, the V gene TRBV19; perhaps TRBD1 as D (5 bases). Germline loops: CDR1 LNHDA, CDR2 SQIVND (reference sequence). Between the trimmed V and J ends, which lost 6 bases and 2 bases, there was a span of 16 bases. CDR3 size: 15 residues. CDR3: CASRRNDRINTEAFF. CDR3 DNA: TGTGCCAGTAGGAGAAATGACAGAATAAACACTGAAGCTTTCTTT.

V is TRBV18 and J is TRBJ2-6; D not certain. The V end lost 3 bases, the J end lost 2 bases, and 11 bases lay between the germline ends. The CDR3 runs 16 residues. CDR1 and CDR2 (germline): KGHSH, LQKENI. CDR3 sequence reads: CASSPVGFAGANVLTF. CDR3 sequence (DNA): TGTGCCAGCTCACCGGTAGGGTTTGCTGGGGCCAACGTCCTGACTTTC.

The rearrangement joins TRBV5-5 to TRBJ1-2; D is undetermined. Trimming stripped 5 bases from V and 5 bases from J, with 10 bases between. Germline lookup yields CDR1 SGHKS and CDR2 YYEKEE (reference sequence). There are 12 residues in the CDR3. CDR3 sequence reads: CASRSTVYGYTF. In nucleotides, the CDR3 is TGTGCCAGCAGATCGACGGTATATGGCTACACCTTC.

The chain joins TRBV7-7 to TRBJ2-1, with 9 bases identical to TRBD1. After removal of 5 bases from V and 8 bases from J, the junction contained 4 bases not matched to a gene. The CDR3 loop spans 13 amino acids. Germline V gene data show CDR1 as SSHAT and CDR2 as FNYEAQ (reference sequence). The CDR3 DNA sequence: TGTGCCAGCAGCCTGGACAGGGGAGATGAGCAGTTCTTC. Its protein product is CASSLDRGDEQFF.

This rearrangement joins TRBV19 to TRBJ1-2; 8 bases line up with TRBD1. V lost 6 bases and J lost 7; bases outside the gene matches: 13. The CDR3 length is 15 residues. In germline, CDR1 is LNHDA, CDR2 SQIVND (reference sequence). CDR3 residues: CASSPSKDRVGGYTF. The CDR3 DNA follows: TGTGCCAGTAGCCCCTCTAAGGACAGGGTCGGTGGCTACACCTTC.

This sequence joins TRBV9 and TRBJ1-3, with no clear D. This CDR3 has 16 residues. V was pared by 4 bases and J by 0 bases, with 14 bases between. Germline V lookup: CDR1 SGDLS, CDR2 YYNGEE. The CDR3 region has the DNA TGTGCCAGCAGCTTCAAGGCAGGTTTCTCTGGAAACACCATATATTTT. This codes for CASSFKAGFSGNTIYF.

This sequence joins TRBV7-2 and TRBJ1-1, with D unresolved. The CDR3 totals 14 residues. Germline CDR1 SGHTA, CDR2 FQGNSA. The V end lost 5 bases, the J end lost 5 bases, and 15 bases lay between the germline ends. Here the CDR3 DNA reads TGTGCCAGCAGCCCCGACGTAGGGCGTACTGAAGCTTTCTTT. Translated, it gives CASSPDVGRTEAFF.

The chain carries TRBV7-6 and TRBJ1-5, with D tentatively TRBD1 (6 bases). In germline, CDR1 is SGHVS, CDR2 FNYEAQ. V was cut by 2 bases and J by 3 bases, with 23 bases left in between. CDR3 size: 19 residues. The CDR3 coding sequence is TGTGCCAGCAGCTTATATGTCGGTCAGGGGCTTGGTGCCAATCAGCCCCAGCATTTT. Translation: CASSLYVGQGLGANQPQHF.

J is TRBJ2-5 and V is TRBV28; D gene unclear. CDR1 is MDHEN and CDR2 is SYDVKM in the germline V gene. V was cut by 5 bases and J by 5 bases, with 15 bases left in between. The CDR3 consists of 14 residues. This CDR3 reads CASSLPQAGETQYF. CDR3 DNA: TGTGCCAGCAGTCTTCCCCAGGCCGGTGAGACCCAGTACTTC.